This T cell receptor beta chain was identified during a study of tumor and adjacent non-tumor tissue in lung cancer. Whole-study results and caveats: Tumor repertoires had a smaller top 100 clone share than normal lung.

This sample's RNA came from whole unsorted tissue. This non-tumor lung sample came from over 3 cm beyond the tumor edge. To note about this clonotype: Its antigen is not identified.

A modified ARM-PCR protocol with three rounds of nested PCR amplified TCRbeta. TCRdb fed the multiplex PCR reads into MiXCR, producing one record per CDR3 protein. Of approximately 53,000 distinct CDR3 sequences listed, about 70% are singletons. The CDR3 runs 15 residues. Between the trimmed V and J ends, which lost 7 bases and 4 bases, there was a span of 19 bases. CDR1 LNHDA and CDR2 SQIVND come from the germline V gene (reference sequence). This receptor was taken from a woman in her sixties with non-small cell lung cancer. The chain employs TRBV19 and TRBJ1-1; D possibly corresponds to TRBD1 (6 bases). Sequenced input: distant non-tumor lung tissue. CDR3 sequence: CASTNIGGLSTEAFF. The CDR3 DNA sequence: TGTGCCAGTACCAACATCGGGGGGCTTAGCACTGAAGCTTTCTTT.